Listed here is a single TCR beta chain. This clonotype was seen a handful of times. No antigen is known for it. Base qualities are missing; no much larger clone stands one base away. TCRdb shows the sequencer as Illumina HiSeq 1500. Starting from the raw public reads, TCRdb applied fastp trimming at Q25, assembled clones with MiXCR and retained in-frame beta chains. Duplicate CDR3 protein sequences are folded into a single record with the most common DNA and genes. This sample has about 530,000 distinct CDR3 sequences in its table, and around a quarter of those were observed once. Less than 15% of the sample is in the top ten clones. This record belongs to a study of T cell repertoires in cytomegalovirus infection (dated by TCRdb to 2018 to 2020). For the wider study: Donor HLA type was relevant to the analysis, as public TCR beta signatures indicated carriage of CMV infection together with the matching HLA type. Overall study outcomes, separate from this receptor: Cumulative frequency of public TCR beta family members discriminated carriers of CMV infection plus the relevant HLA type in this cohort and an independent roughly 340-donor cohort. The ex vivo response was dominated by HLA-C-restricted CMV-specific TCR beta clonotypes, which also provided the single most frequent clonotype in two of eight donors.

The germline ends are 13 bases apart after V is trimmed by 3 bases and J by 3 bases. The germline V gene (reference sequence) supplies CDR1 DFQATT and CDR2 SNEGSKA. Spanning cysteine to phenylalanine, the CDR3 consists of 14 amino acids. The CDR3 DNA has 42 bases and is translated from base 1. Sequencing was carried out using PBMCs. The V gene is TRBV20-1 and the J gene is TRBJ2-3, with a weak D call of TRBD1 (6 bases match). This sequence originates from a human donor in good health (CMV status not recorded). Some clones in this sample may be carry-over from other donors' samples. The sequence in DNA is TGCAGTGCTAGGCCAGGGGCCCGTACAGATACGCAGTATTTT. The resulting protein is CSARPGARTDTQYF.